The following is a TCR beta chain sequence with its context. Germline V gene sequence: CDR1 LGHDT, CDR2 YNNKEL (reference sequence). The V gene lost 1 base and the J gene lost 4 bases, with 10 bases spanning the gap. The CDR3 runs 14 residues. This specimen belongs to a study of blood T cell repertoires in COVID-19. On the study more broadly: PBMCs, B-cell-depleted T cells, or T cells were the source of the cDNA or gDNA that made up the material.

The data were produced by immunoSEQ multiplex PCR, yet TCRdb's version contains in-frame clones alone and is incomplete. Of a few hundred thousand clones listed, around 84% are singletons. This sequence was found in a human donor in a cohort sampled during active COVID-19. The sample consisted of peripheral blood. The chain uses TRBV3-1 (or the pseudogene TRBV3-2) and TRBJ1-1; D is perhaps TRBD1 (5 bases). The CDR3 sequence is CASSQVTVGTEAFF. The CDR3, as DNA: TGTGCCAGCAGCCAAGTGACAGTGGGCACTGAAGCTTTCTTT.